The clone carrying this T cell receptor (beta chain) is a singleton in its sample. There are 11 residues in the CDR3. CDR1 MNHEY and CDR2 SVGEGT come from the germline V gene. V shed 3 bases and J shed 8 bases, with 5 bases lying between them. The data are from a study of blood T cell repertoires in COVID-19. Study summary: In each case, the material was cDNA or gDNA derived from T cells, B-cell-depleted T cells, or PBMCs.

Clones were read by immunoSEQ multiplex PCR, and TCRdb kept only the in-frame ones, dropping some. Among 250,000 or so clones listed, almost 90% were seen once. Patients from Seattle were sampled longitudinally, starting during active infection. The chain is built from TRBV6-2 or TRBV6-3 and TRBJ2-1; D is unresolved. This clonotype was sampled from a woman aged 55-69 years with COVID-19, enrolled during active disease. The sequenced sample consisted of peripheral blood. The CDR3 DNA follows: TGTGCCAGCAGTTATCTCGATGAGCAGTTCTTC. Translated: CASSYLDEQFF.